Listed below are T cell receptor beta chains from one sample, sequenced in a study of CD8+ T cells in alopecia areata. Using immunoSEQ multiplex PCR, the repertoire was profiled, and TCRdb retains in-frame clones only, with some absent. Counted here are 180,000 or so clones, around 51% occurring once; the ten biggest clones make up over 9.5%. Sequencing was performed on CD8+ T cells sorted from blood, taken at week 52, from a patient treated with tofacitinib. The receptors derive from a human donor with alopecia areata. Each CDR3 is given with its conserved first and last residue. Fields, in order: V gene, clone size, D gene, J gene, CDR3 protein, CDR3 DNA. The D gene is left open where the match is weak. The size of a clone is reported for some rows only, either as once, few or many, or as a class for expanded clones.

>TRBV4-1|few|-|TRBJ1-1
CASSQPQENEAFF
TGCGCCAGCAGCCAACCACAGGAGAATGAAGCTTTCTTT
>TRBV4-1|once|TRBD1|TRBJ1-1
CASSRGTGGRKDTEAFF
TGCGCCAGCAGCCGAGGGACAGGGGGCCGGAAGGACACTGAAGCTTTCTTT
>TRBV6-6|-|TRBD1|TRBJ1-5
CASEQGASSNQPQHF
TGTGCCAGCGAGCAGGGGGCTAGTAGCAATCAGCCCCAGCATTTT
>TRBV30|-|-|TRBJ1-2
CAWSVWDGYTF
TGTGCCTGGAGTGTTTGGGATGGCTACACCTTC
>TRBV4-2|few|-|TRBJ1-1
CASSQEWAGENTEAFF
TGTGCCAGCAGCCAAGAATGGGCAGGGGAGAACACTGAAGCTTTCTTT
>TRBV6-5|-|-|TRBJ1-1
CASISGTEAFF
TGTGCCAGCATTTCCGGCACTGAAGCTTTCTTT
>TRBV6-6|-|TRBD2|TRBJ2-1
CASSSGLAEQFF
TGTGCCAGCAGTTCAGGACTAGCGGAGCAGTTCTTC
>TRBV4-3|-|-|TRBJ2-1
CASSQAEGGPYNEQFF
TGCGCCAGCAGCCAAGCGGAGGGGGGCCCCTACAATGAGCAGTTCTTC
>TRBV19|-|-|TRBJ1-5
CASSIADQPQHF
TGTGCCAGTAGTATAGCGGATCAGCCCCAGCATTTT
>TRBV30|-|TRBD1|TRBJ2-2
CGLGYDRGAGELFF
TGTGGCCTCGGGTACGACAGGGGCGCCGGGGAGCTGTTTTTT
>TRBV5-6|-|-|TRBJ2-3
CASTMGGLADTQYF
TGTGCCAGCACCATGGGGGGGCTTGCAGATACGCAGTATTTT
>TRBV9|-|TRBD1|TRBJ2-3
CASSRDRGQRDTQYF
TGTGCCAGCAGCCGGGACAGGGGGCAGAGGGATACGCAGTATTTT
>TRBV5-6|-|-|TRBJ2-7
CASSLGGAHYEQYF
TGTGCCAGCAGCCTAGGGGGGGCCCACTACGAGCAGTACTTC
>TRBV6-5|-|-|TRBJ1-1
CASTYPGASSKAF
TGTGCCAGCACCTACCCCGGAGCATCAAGCAAAGCCTTT
>TRBV5-6|-|-|TRBJ2-7
CASSLGGGEQYF
TGTGCCAGCAGCTTGGGTGGGGGCGAGCAGTACTTC
>TRBV30|-|-|TRBJ1-5
CAWSVWGGNQPQHF
TGTGCCTGGAGTGTTTGGGGGGGCAATCAGCCCCAGCATTTT
>TRBV4-1|-|TRBD2|TRBJ2-1
CASSQAERGGLNEQFF
TGCGCCAGCAGCCAAGCGGAGCGGGGGGGTCTCAATGAGCAGTTCTTC
>TRBV6-5|-|TRBD1|TRBJ2-7
CASSQGTVEQYF
TGTGCCAGCAGCCAGGGGACAGTCGAGCAGTACTTC
>TRBV5-4|-|-|TRBJ2-5
CASSPRDLEETQYF
TGTGCCAGCAGCCCGAGGGACCTTGAAGAGACCCAGTACTTC
>TRBV5-6|-|-|TRBJ1-1
CASSVGWGLAFF
TGTGCCAGCAGCGTTGGGTGGGGGCTCGCTTTCTTT
>TRBV7-9|-|TRBD2|TRBJ2-1
CASSQLAVGIEQFF
TGTGCCAGCAGCCAACTAGCGGTCGGAATTGAGCAGTTCTTC
>TRBV19|-|TRBD1|TRBJ1-5
CASSRTGDGSNQPQHF
TGTGCCAGTAGTAGAACAGGGGACGGAAGCAATCAGCCCCAGCATTTT
>TRBV5-4|-|-|TRBJ1-6
CASSLDRQDYNSPLHF
TGTGCCAGCAGCTTGGATAGACAGGACTATAATTCACCCCTCCACTTT
>TRBV13|few|-|TRBJ1-2
CASSQRQSNYGYTF
TGTGCCAGCAGCCAGAGGCAATCTAACTATGGCTACACCTTC
>TRBV5-1|-|TRBD2|TRBJ2-1
CASSQGLAVYNEQFF
TGCGCCAGCAGCCAGGGACTAGCGGTCTACAATGAGCAGTTCTTC
>TRBV23-1|-|-|TRBJ1-4
CASPLERREKLFF
TGCGCCAGCCCCCTGGAGAGGCGTGAAAAACTGTTTTTT
>TRBV15|few|-|TRBJ2-6
CATSKEGRSGANVLTF
TGTGCCACCAGCAAAGAAGGGCGCTCTGGGGCCAACGTCCTGACTTTC
>TRBV7-9|-|-|TRBJ2-3
CASSSGSRTDTQYF
TGTGCCAGCAGCTCCGGGTCTCGCACAGATACGCAGTATTTT
>TRBV5-6|-|-|TRBJ2-7
CASSHQQFEQYF
TGTGCCAGCAGCCACCAACAGTTCGAGCAGTACTTC
>TRBV5-1|once|TRBD1|TRBJ2-1
CASSQGGISSYNEQFF
TGCGCCAGCAGCCAAGGGGGCATCAGCTCCTACAATGAGCAGTTCTTC
>TRBV6-1|-|-|TRBJ2-7
CASSSTLNSYEQYF
TGTGCCAGCAGTTCGACCCTGAACTCCTACGAGCAGTACTTC
>TRBV13|-|-|TRBJ1-1
CASSRRGNEAFF
TGTGCCAGCAGTAGAAGGGGGAATGAAGCTTTCTTT
>TRBV11-2|once|-|TRBJ2-1
CASSLAQGPNEQFF
TGTGCCAGCAGCTTAGCTCAGGGGCCCAATGAGCAGTTCTTC
>TRBV4-1|-|TRBD1|TRBJ1-4
CASSHIGGTGVEKLFF
TGCGCCAGCAGCCACATCGGGGGGACAGGGGTTGAAAAACTGTTTTTT
>TRBV5-1|-|-|TRBJ2-2
CASSPTWQANGELFF
TGCGCCAGCAGCCCAACATGGCAAGCGAACGGGGAGCTGTTTTTT
>TRBV14|few|-|TRBJ2-7
CASSQGTDYEQYF
TGTGCCAGCAGCCAAGGGACGGATTACGAGCAGTACTTC
>TRBV13|-|-|TRBJ1-2
CASSFGTMVNYGYTF
TGTGCCAGCAGCTTTGGGACCATGGTGAACTATGGCTACACCTTC
>TRBV20-1|-|-|TRBJ1-2
CSADTNYGYTF
TGCAGTGCCGATACTAACTATGGCTACACCTTC
>TRBV6-5|-|TRBD1|TRBJ1-6
CASSYSPTGYSPLHF
TGTGCCAGCAGTTACTCGCCGACAGGGTATTCACCCCTCCACTTT
>TRBV29-1|-|-|TRBJ2-7
CSARAGVYEQYF
TGCAGCGCCCGAGCGGGCGTCTACGAGCAGTACTTC
>TRBV30|-|-|TRBJ2-3
CAWRGSYWSTDTQYF
TGTGCCTGGAGGGGAAGTTATTGGAGCACAGATACGCAGTATTTT
>TRBV5-1|-|-|TRBJ2-7
CASSIAGLYEQYF
TGCGCCAGCAGCATTGCCGGACTATACGAGCAGTACTTC
>TRBV10-3|-|TRBD1|TRBJ2-7
CAIGGQGKSYEQYF
TGTGCCATCGGCGGACAGGGGAAATCCTACGAGCAGTACTTC
>TRBV6-5|few|-|TRBJ2-2
CASGGMNTGELFF
TGTGCCAGCGGGGGGATGAACACCGGGGAGCTGTTTTTT
>TRBV11-2|-|-|TRBJ2-6
CASSSRSGANVLTF
TGTGCCAGCAGCTCCCGGAGTGGGGCCAACGTCCTGACTTTC
>TRBV27|few|-|TRBJ2-2
CASSFSVQTGELFF
TGTGCCAGCAGTTTTTCAGTTCAAACCGGGGAGCTGTTTTTT
>TRBV13|-|-|TRBJ2-5
CASSLNYGQETQYF
TGTGCCAGCAGCTTAAACTACGGACAAGAGACCCAGTACTTC
>TRBV27|-|-|TRBJ2-7
CASSLTATYEQYF
TGTGCCAGCAGTTTAACAGCCACCTACGAGCAGTACTTC
>TRBV19|-|TRBD1|TRBJ1-1
CASNSGTGMNTEAFF
TGTGCCAGTAATTCCGGGACAGGGATGAACACTGAAGCTTTCTTT
>TRBV6-5|few|TRBD1|TRBJ2-7
CASSPDRDHPYEQYF
TGTGCCAGCAGCCCCGACAGGGATCACCCCTACGAGCAGTACTTC